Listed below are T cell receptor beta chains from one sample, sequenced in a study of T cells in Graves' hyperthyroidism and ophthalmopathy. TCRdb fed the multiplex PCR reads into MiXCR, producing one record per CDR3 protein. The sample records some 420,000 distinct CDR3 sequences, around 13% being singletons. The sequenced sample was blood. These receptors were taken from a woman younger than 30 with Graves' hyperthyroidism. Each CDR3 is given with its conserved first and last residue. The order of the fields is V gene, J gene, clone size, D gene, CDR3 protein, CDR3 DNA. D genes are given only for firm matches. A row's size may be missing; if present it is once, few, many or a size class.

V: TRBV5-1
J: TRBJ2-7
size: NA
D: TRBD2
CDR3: CASSLSLAGDNSYEQYF
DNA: TGCGCCAGCAGCCTTTCCCTAGCGGGAGACAACTCCTACGAGCAGTACTTC

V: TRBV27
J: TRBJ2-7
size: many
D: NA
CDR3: CASSFSDVYEQYF
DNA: TGTGCCAGCAGTTTCTCGGACGTATACGAGCAGTACTTC

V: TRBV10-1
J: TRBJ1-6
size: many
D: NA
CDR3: CASSEPGTGSPLHF
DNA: TGCGCCAGCAGTGAGCCAGGGACGGGATCACCCCTCCACTTT

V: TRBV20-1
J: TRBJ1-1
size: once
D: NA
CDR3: CSARVRGTGTEAFF
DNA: TGCAGTGCTAGGGTCAGGGGAACGGGCACTGAAGCTTTCTTT

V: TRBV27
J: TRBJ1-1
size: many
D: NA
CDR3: CASSDLMNTEAFF
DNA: TGTGCCAGCAGTGACCTGATGAACACTGAAGCTTTCTTT

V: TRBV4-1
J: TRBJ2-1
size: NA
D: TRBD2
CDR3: CASSPTSGSGKGQFF
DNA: TGCGCCAGCAGCCCAACTAGCGGGAGCGGCAAGGGGCAGTTCTTC

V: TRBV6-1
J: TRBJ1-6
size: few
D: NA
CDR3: CASSSYRDGNSPLHF
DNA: TGTGCCAGCAGTTCATACAGGGATGGGAATTCACCCCTCCACTTT

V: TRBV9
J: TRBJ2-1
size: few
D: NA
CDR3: CASSGNPAGREDYNEQFF
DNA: TGTGCCAGCAGCGGGAACCCCGCCGGGAGAGAAGATTACAATGAGCAGTTCTTC

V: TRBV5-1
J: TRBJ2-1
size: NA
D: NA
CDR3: CASSYRDGYNEQFF
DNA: TGCGCCAGCAGCTACCGGGACGGATACAATGAGCAGTTCTTC

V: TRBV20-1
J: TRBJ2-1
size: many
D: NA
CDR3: CSASTERKISNEQFF
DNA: TGCAGTGCTAGTACCGAGCGGAAAATCTCCAATGAGCAGTTCTTC

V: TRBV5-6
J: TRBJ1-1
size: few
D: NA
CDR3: CASRGLTGNTEAFF
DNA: TGTGCCAGCAGGGGATTGACGGGGAACACTGAAGCTTTCTTT

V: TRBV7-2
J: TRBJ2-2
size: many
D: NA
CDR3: CASSLNFGSAGELFF
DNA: TGTGCCAGCAGCTTAAATTTTGGTTCCGCCGGGGAGCTGTTTTTT

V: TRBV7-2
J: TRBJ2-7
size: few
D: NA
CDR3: CASSLLPVISYEQYF
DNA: TGTGCCAGCAGCCTCCTGCCAGTGATCTCCTACGAGCAGTACTTC

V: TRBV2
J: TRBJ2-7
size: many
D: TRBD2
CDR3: CASTAIGGTSGMAPEQYF
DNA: TGTGCCAGCACGGCAATTGGGGGGACTAGCGGGATGGCACCGGAGCAGTACTTC

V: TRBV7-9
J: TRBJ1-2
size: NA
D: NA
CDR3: CASSLVQDGGYTF
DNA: TGTGCCAGCAGCTTAGTACAGGACGGAGGCTACACCTTC

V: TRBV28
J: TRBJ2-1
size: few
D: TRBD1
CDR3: CASSPPRSQGQGLLRGNEQFF
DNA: TGTGCCAGCTCACCCCCGCGCTCGCAGGGACAGGGGCTACTCCGGGGAAATGAGCAGTTCTTC

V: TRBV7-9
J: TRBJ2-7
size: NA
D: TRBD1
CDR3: CASSQTDRGRHEQYF
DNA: TGTGCCAGCAGCCAAACGGACAGGGGGCGCCACGAGCAGTACTTC

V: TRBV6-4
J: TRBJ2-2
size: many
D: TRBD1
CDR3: CASSVTGGSTGELFF
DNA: TGTGCCAGCAGTGTTACAGGGGGCAGCACCGGGGAGCTGTTTTTT

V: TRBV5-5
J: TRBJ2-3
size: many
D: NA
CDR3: CASSLDRPPDTQYF
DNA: TGTGCCAGCAGCTTGGACAGGCCGCCAGATACGCAGTATTTT

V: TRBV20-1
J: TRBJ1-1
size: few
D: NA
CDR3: CSASGPPLNTEAFF
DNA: TGCAGTGCTAGTGGCCCTCCCCTGAACACTGAAGCTTTCTTT

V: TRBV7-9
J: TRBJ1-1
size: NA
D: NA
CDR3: CASSFQENTVAFF
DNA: TGTGCCAGCAGCTTTCAGGAGAACACTGTAGCTTTCTTT

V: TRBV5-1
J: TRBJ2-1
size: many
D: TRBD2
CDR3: CASSPMNSGSRGNEQFF
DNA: TGCGCCAGCAGCCCGATGAATAGCGGGAGTCGGGGCAATGAGCAGTTCTTC

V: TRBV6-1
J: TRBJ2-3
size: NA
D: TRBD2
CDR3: CASTRTSGSGSDTQYF
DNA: TGTGCCAGCACCAGGACTAGCGGGAGTGGGTCAGATACGCAGTATTTT

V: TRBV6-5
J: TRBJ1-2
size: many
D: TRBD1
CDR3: CASSYSPTGWTYGYTF
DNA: TGTGCCAGCAGTTACTCCCCGACAGGGTGGACGTATGGCTACACCTTC

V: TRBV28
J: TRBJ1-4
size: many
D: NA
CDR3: CASKGGTVSEKLFF
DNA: TGTGCCAGCAAGGGGGGTACGGTTAGCGAAAAACTGTTTTTT

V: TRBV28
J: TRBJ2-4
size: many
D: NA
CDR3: CASTSETGFSTKNIQYF
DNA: TGTGCCAGCACTTCAGAAACAGGGTTTAGTACCAAAAACATTCAGTACTTC

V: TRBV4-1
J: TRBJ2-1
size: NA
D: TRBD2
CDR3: CASSHDSSGSSYNEQFF
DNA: TGCGCCAGCAGCCATGACTCTAGCGGGAGCTCCTACAATGAGCAGTTCTTC

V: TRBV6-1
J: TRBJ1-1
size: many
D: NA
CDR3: CASSDGWGTEAFF
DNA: TGTGCCAGCAGTGACGGGTGGGGAACTGAAGCTTTCTTT

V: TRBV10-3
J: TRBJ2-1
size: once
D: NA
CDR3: CAIRGLSYNEQFF
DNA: TGTGCCATCCGGGGTCTGTCCTACAATGAGCAGTTCTTC

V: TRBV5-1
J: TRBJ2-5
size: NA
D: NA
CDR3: CASSGTSGLQETQYF
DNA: TGCGCCAGCTCCGGGACGTCGGGACTCCAAGAGACCCAGTACTTC

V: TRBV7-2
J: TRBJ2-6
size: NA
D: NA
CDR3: CASSLGILSGANVLTF
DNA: TGTGCCAGCAGCTTAGGGATACTTTCTGGGGCCAACGTCCTGACTTTC

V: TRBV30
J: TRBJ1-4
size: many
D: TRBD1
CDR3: CAWRKTTGKNEKLFF
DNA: TGTGCCTGGCGAAAGACGACAGGGAAGAATGAAAAACTGTTTTTT

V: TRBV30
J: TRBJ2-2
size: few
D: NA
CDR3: CAWISGRRNTGELFF
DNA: TGTGCCTGGATTTCCGGCAGGAGGAACACCGGGGAGCTGTTTTTT